This T cell receptor beta chain stems from a study of technical replicates of blood from a few donors. V lost 5 bases, J lost 2 bases, and 15 bases lay in between. The CDR3 sequence is 15 residues long. CDR1 MDHEN and CDR2 SYDVKM come from the germline V gene. The method was immunoSEQ multiplex PCR; TCRdb's version includes in-frame clones alone and lacks a portion of them. The table lists around 70,000 clones, approximately 93% of them singletons, with roughly 0.25% in the top ten. This receptor was obtained from a human donor in good health. Sequencing used T cells isolated from PBMCs. This chain connects TRBV28 to TRBJ1-2; no reliable D call. Here the CDR3 reads CASSAVRPGNYGYTF. In nucleotides, the CDR3 is TGTGCCAGCAGTGCTGTCAGGCCCGGAAACTATGGCTACACCTTC.